This T cell receptor beta chain was found in a study of cytomegalovirus exposure and HLA in healthy donors (dated by TCRdb to between 2016 and 2019). At the level of the whole study: An earlier analysis of roughly 500 of the donors reported roughly 270 Gb of sequence data and some 120 million unique TCR beta sequences from some 180 million T cells. Besides the first cohort of approximately 670 subjects, a separate validation cohort made up of over a hundred different subjects was used. Rather than using new phenotypic data, the later analysis identified candidate immune exposures from TCR beta sequences and from how often those sequences occurred across donors. Donor age, sex, ethnicity and CMV serostatus were compiled together with the repertoire data. In an earlier analysis of 500 to 650 of the donors, high-throughput TCR beta sequencing was used to judge whether each TCR beta V gene segment behaved as functional or pseudogenic. An early release that covered approximately 600 HLA-typed donors contained about 300 gigabases of sequencing data and around 85 million unique TCR sequences. On average, around 230,000 unique TCR beta nucleotide sequences were sequenced per donor among 398 genotyped donors of the cohort, with roughly 18% of those sequences being non-productive. Roughly 5 DR-DQ haplotypes were handled as single units for association and clustering because linkage in the cohort was strong. The study combined high-throughput TCR immunosequencing, statistical association of individual TCRs with disease status, and machine learning to predict cytomegalovirus infection status. A later genetic analysis took genome-wide SNP genotypes for about 65% of the 666 donors and used that subset as a discovery cohort. Every repertoire in the discovery cohort had been generated on one and the same sequencing platform. The study used immunosequencing to profile the T cell repertoires of some 600 subjects and linked those repertoires to cytomegalovirus serostatus. Typing coverage varied by locus: roughly 629-640 donors for A, B, C, DRB1 and DQB1; approximately 560 for DQA1; about 570 for DPA1; roughly 450 for DPB1. Both class I and class II loci were covered by HLA typing, at four-digit resolution. Of the roughly 410 genotyped donors, 65% to 90% were placed in the genetic ancestry cluster associated with self-reported Caucasian donors. The study aimed to test whether cataloging public T cell receptors could reveal signatures of past pathogen exposure. A later analysis re-analyzed previously published TCR beta repertoires from 666 donors and added high-resolution HLA genotyping to study TCR occurrence patterns.

This clone was seen only a few times. What antigen it recognizes has not been identified. Base qualities are not provided; no much larger clone lies one nucleotide away. The library was generated by the immunoSEQ multiplex PCR assay. The multiplex PCR relied on a mix of 60 forward primers for TCR Vbeta segments and 13 reverse primers for TCR Jbeta segments. A multiplex PCR assay on genomic DNA amplified the CDR3 region of rearranged TCR beta genes. On the Illumina HiSeq System, the amplified TCR beta libraries were sequenced as 87-base-pair reads. The paper's data handling went like this. In a later analysis, 70 million to 95 million unique TCR beta chains were counted across the roughly 610 repertoires, and some 10 million of these chains were shared by at least two donors. A nearest-neighbor algorithm error-corrected the raw reads and collapsed the reads into unique sequences, merging closely related sequences to remove PCR and sequencing errors. CDR3 sequences were aligned to IMGT reference sequences to assign V, D and J gene segments. For a sequence to be retained, a match of at least six nucleotides was required to both a V gene segment and a J gene segment. A rearrangement counted as productive if the CDR3 had no stop codons and remained in frame with V and J, and every other rearrangement counted as non-productive. Following IMGT convention, CDR3 was defined as the stretch from the second conserved V-encoded cysteine up to the conserved J-encoded phenylalanine. The earlier analysis of a few hundred of the donors excluded sequences that lacked an unambiguous match to a single V gene segment. In an earlier analysis of 587 of the donors, a V segment was called functional when productive rearrangements were above 56.7%, and segregating when the standard deviation between donors exceeded 5%. To diagnose cytomegalovirus status from the catalog of TCR beta chain sequences, a statistical classification framework was built. V and J gene assignment, in a later analysis, came from comparing TCR nucleotide sequences with IMGT/GENE-DB human TR gene sequences. Using the TCRdist pipeline, a later analysis assigned CDR3 sequences along with most-parsimonious VDJ recombination scenarios. A later analysis defined each TCR beta chain by its CDR3 amino acid sequence plus V-gene family, and excluded reads lacking a unique V-gene family. In a later analysis, 500 to 650 highly shared, low-generation-probability nucleotide sequences were removed to address suspected cross-contamination and a sequencing artifact. In a later analysis, a clonal expansion index for each public chain was calculated from normalized within-repertoire ranks of inferred template counts. In a later analysis, generation probabilities were computed with a VDJ recombination model fitted to out-of-frame rearrangements, and the resulting probabilities were checked against IGoR. In a later analysis, TCR-TCR, TCR-HLA and TCR-CMV co-occurrence was scored with hypergeometric tests, and a repertoire-size bias correction was applied to TCR pairs. False discovery rates were estimated in a later analysis by permuting HLA or CMV assignments 20 times. In a later analysis, co-occurring TCRs were grouped using DBSCAN, and TCRdist sequence similarity was added for clustering within HLA-allele-positive subsets. Repertoires with fewer than 30,000 or more than 120,000 public chains were left out of co-occurrence clustering, as were about 5 repertoires with anomalous nucleotide sharing. TCRdb took this table from immuneACCESS and kept in-frame rearrangements with V and J called. Such tables lack part of the clones; where checked against another copy, unresolved V genes explain under half of the gap, and the rest is unexplained. Clone size and V and J calls were adopted from that table, with D and trimming inferred from the DNA. The sample has some 100,000 clones on record, roughly 74% of them singletons. Under 2% of the sample lies in the top ten.

In total, over 600 healthy bone marrow donors made up the cohort. All cohort members were sampled while nominally healthy, although unrecorded immune exposures were likely present. The donor tested CMV seronegative, placing the donor among the 350 to 400 seronegative members of the cohort. Every donor gave a peripheral blood sample, and the peripheral blood mononuclear cells from that sample were used for TCR beta sequencing. The Qiagen DNeasy Blood Extraction Kit was used to extract genomic DNA from the blood cell samples. Here is what the overall study found, with its caveats: Broadly in line with IMGT annotations, most TCR beta V segments showed up in productive rearrangements about 87% or about 30% of the time in an earlier analysis of several hundred of the donors. Compared with the 666-donor mean, donors in an Asian-associated ancestry cluster had fewer N-insertions in productive TCRs, according to a later genetic analysis. A group of highly shared sequence variants was considered likely to be a technical artifact of the sequencing pipeline. Several of the top co-occurrence clusters appeared to be linked to parvovirus B19, influenza, CMV and Epstein-Barr virus, according to a later analysis. Because counts were too low, about 18 rarely observed V segments, including chromosome 9 orphons, were excluded from the earlier analysis of some 590 of the donors. The authors suggested that the approach could potentially be extended to other disease states and immunological phenotypes. Assigning TCR associations to individual alleles was difficult when HLA alleles, especially DR and DQ, strongly co-occurred. The 87-base-pair reads could not distinguish some IMGT-functional V segments, including TRBV6-2 and TRBV6-3, so those segments were excluded. Cytomegalovirus status was reported to be diagnosed by the classifier with high specificity and sensitivity in both the original and validation cohorts. A further reported finding was that TCR beta sequences accurately predicted the HLA-A and HLA-B alleles for most subjects in the first cohort. Linkage disequilibrium might explain the correlated functional status among segregating V segments, but an unknown experimental factor could not be excluded. Compared with equally common non-associated chains, HLA-associated TCR beta chains in a later analysis were more clonally expanded and had lower generation probabilities. The only immune exposure information available for the cohort was CMV serostatus. HLA typing was unavailable for some donors at each locus, so association tests used only the typed subset. According to a later analysis, TCR association rates differed among HLA loci, with DRB1 alleles showing the most associated TCRs and HLA-C alleles showing the fewest. At a false discovery rate of 0.05, a later analysis linked fewer than 20,000 TCR beta sequences to specific HLA alleles. Presence/absence analyses assumed roughly uniform sequencing depth across donors, an assumption that may not hold. An association between a missense DCLRE1C variant and V-gene and J-gene trimming of TCR beta chains was found in a later genetic analysis and replicated in an independent cohort. Three of the identified cytomegalovirus-associated TCR beta chains were confirmed in vitro to be specific for cytomegalovirus antigens. In the study, 150 to 200 TCR beta chains were listed as associated with cytomegalovirus. According to a later analysis, most CMV-associated TCR beta chains appeared to be HLA-restricted, and the HLA associations seemed to be driven largely by CMV exposure. While some public TCRs were present in many individuals, most TCR sequences turned up only very rarely across donors. In this cohort, only TCR beta chains were sequenced, and detectable features were limited by the absence of alpha or paired-chain data.

The CDR3 covers 12 residues, taking in both the cysteine and the phenylalanine. The entry retains the CDR3 DNA only, 36 bases that are in frame from base 1. This clonotype was obtained from a woman in her forties in good health and CMV-seronegative. The sample comprised PBMCs. Recombination joined TRBV21-1 with TRBJ1-5; the D call TRBD1 from the table was never checked on the DNA. TRBV21-1 is shown as a pseudogene. The CDR3 protein sequence reads: CASSTAGTPQHF. The nucleotide sequence is TGTGCCAGCAGCACAGCAGGGACACCCCAGCATTTT.